Each of the 20 T cell receptor beta chains below was sequenced from the same sample in a study of T cells in Graves' hyperthyroidism and ophthalmopathy. The source material, RNA transcripts, was used to amplify TCR beta CDR3 regions. The study used the HTBI primer set for a first-round RT-PCR of the TCR CDR3. In TCRdb, the multiplex PCR reads were re-called with MiXCR into one record per CDR3 protein. The sample lists over 400,000 distinct CDR3 sequences; about 22% were seen once. Sample: blood. These receptors were taken from a woman aged 65 to 85 with Graves' ophthalmopathy.

The chain couples TRBV7-2 to TRBJ2-3; 12 bases are shared with TRBD2. CDR3 size: 16 residues. Germline CDR1 SGHTA, CDR2 FQGNSA. Trimming at V came to 2 bases and at J to 5 bases, leaving 5 bases not matched to a gene. CDR3 bases: TGTGCCAGCAGCTTAACAGGACTAGCGGGACAAGATACGCAGTATTTT. This gives the protein CASSLTGLAGQDTQYF.

The rearrangement uses TRBV18 and TRBJ2-1; D is unresolved. This CDR3 has 15 amino acids. Germline V gives CDR1 KGHSH, CDR2 LQKENI. V dropped 1 base and J dropped 0 bases, with 7 bases sitting between them. As DNA, the CDR3 is TGTGCCAGCTCACCACTGCGGAACTCCTACAATGAGCAGTTCTTC. Translation: CASSPLRNSYNEQFF.

This clonotype was counted a few times. This rearrangement joins TRBV20-1 to TRBJ2-7, with 9 nucleotides matching TRBD2. Germline CDR1 DFQATT, CDR2 SNEGSKA (reference sequence). CDR3 length equals 16 residues. With 1 base clipped from V and 2 bases from J, the junction kept 9 bases outside the gene matches. Here the CDR3 reads CSARGGSAGGAYEQYF. In DNA form, the CDR3 reads TGCAGTGCTAGAGGAGGTAGTGCGGGAGGGGCCTACGAGCAGTACTTC.

To note about this clonotype: It may be a read error: a sequence one base away is much more abundant. The chain couples TRBV29-1 to TRBJ2-1; 11 nucleotides agree with TRBD2. The end of the DNA is better explained by TRBJ2-7, so the J call may be wrong. The CDR3 sequence is 12 residues long. CDR1 and CDR2 from the germline V gene are SQVTM and ANQGSEA. The CDR3 sequence: CSALAGGNEQYF. In DNA form, the CDR3 reads TGCAGCGCCCTAGCGGGAGGCAATGAGCAGTACTTC.

This clonotype came up a few times. The chain uses TRBV12-3 or TRBV12-4 and TRBJ2-5; D uncertain. V lost 1 base and J 5 bases, leaving 8 bases between the germline ends. The CDR3 is 13 residues long. The CDR3: CASSLGIAETQYF. Written as DNA, the CDR3 is TGTGCCAGCAGTTTAGGGATCGCGGAGACCCAGTACTTC.

This sequence joins TRBV3-1 and TRBJ2-7, with D perhaps matching TRBD1 or TRBD2 (5 bases each). Germline values: CDR1 LGHDT, CDR2 YNNKEL (reference sequence). Trimming stripped 4 bases from V and 4 bases from J, with 14 bases between. The CDR3 contains 14 residues. CDR3 coding DNA: TGTGCCAGCAGCCTCTCAGGGACGGGTTACGAGCAGTACTTC. Translated, it gives CASSLSGTGYEQYF.

The chain joins TRBV25-1 to TRBJ1-2, with 7 bases matching TRBD1. V trimming: 6 bases; J trimming: 8 bases; junction bases outside the gene matches: 6. Germline V gene data show CDR1 as MGHDK and CDR2 as SYGVNS. The CDR3 contains 12 residues. The CDR3 DNA reads TGTGCCAGCAGCCAGGGGGTCGCCGGCTACACCTTC. Its protein product is CASSQGVAGYTF.

This clonotype was seen a few times. The chain uses TRBV19 and TRBJ2-7; D uncertain. Germline V CDR1 and CDR2: LNHDA, SQIVND (reference sequence). The CDR3 runs 13 residues. Deletions cut 5 bases from V and 6 bases from J, with 14 bases between. The CDR3: CASSPHLLSEQYF. CDR3 nucleotide sequence: TGTGCCAGTAGTCCTCACCTTCTGAGCGAGCAGTACTTC. The complete variable domain, with remaining parts taken from reference TRBV19 and TRBJ2-7, reads DGGITQSPKYLFRKEGQNVTLSCEQNLNHDAMYWYRQDPGQGLRLIYYSQIVNDFQKGDIAEGYSVSREKKESFPLTVTSAQKNPTAFYLCASSPHLLSEQYFGPGTRLTVT.

CDR3 in DNA: TGTGCCAGCAGCCAAGCCCTAGTGGGCGAGCAGTACTTC. Translated: CASSQALVGEQYF. The rearrangement uses TRBV14 and TRBJ2-7, with D uncertain. CDR3 length equals 13 residues. The V gene's germline CDR1 is SGHDN and CDR2 FVKESK. V was shortened by 1 base and J by 6 bases, with 10 bases between the two germline ends.

The table lists this clonotype with many counts. The rearrangement joins TRBV28 to TRBJ2-5; 8 nucleotides agree with TRBD2. Germline V gene lookup returns CDR1 MDHEN and CDR2 SYDVKM. Unmatched junction bases numbered 12, after V lost 5 bases and J lost 7 bases. The CDR3 runs 15 residues. The CDR3 spells CASSAGGLNGRTQYF. The CDR3 nucleotides are TGTGCCAGCAGTGCGGGAGGATTGAATGGTCGGACCCAGTACTTC.

This clonotype was seen just once. One end of the junction is discordant with germline, which a read error may explain. The V gene is TRBV11-2, the J gene TRBJ2-5; 7 bases line up with TRBD2. There are 15 residues in the CDR3. Germline assignment: CDR1 SGHAT and CDR2 FQNNGV. The CDR3 region is CASSQWDWGGETQYF. The CDR3 coding sequence is TGCGCCAGCAGCCAATGGGACTGGGGGGGGGAGACCCAGTACTTC.

This clonotype came up a few times. The rearrangement links TRBV5-1 to TRBJ2-3, with D perhaps TRBD1 (6 bases). Trimming took 4 bases from V and 4 from J, leaving 10 bases between them. The germline gives CDR1 SGHRS, CDR2 YFSETQ. The CDR3 covers 13 residues. In DNA form, the CDR3 reads TGCGCCAGCAGCATACAGGGCTCAGATACGCAGTATTTT. This gives the protein CASSIQGSDTQYF.

This clonotype was seen a handful of times. The chain couples TRBV27 to TRBJ2-3; 14 bases line up with TRBD2. CDR1 is MNHEY and CDR2 is SMNVEV in the germline V gene (reference sequence). This CDR3 is built from 17 residues. V shed 3 bases and J 3 bases; nucleotides not matched to a gene: 5. Written as DNA, the CDR3 is TGTGCCAGCAGTTTCGGGACTAGCGGGAGTCGTACAGATACGCAGTATTTT. It encodes CASSFGTSGSRTDTQYF.

Notes on this clonotype: Being one base from a much bigger clone, this may be a read error. The chain is built from TRBV28 and TRBJ1-5; tentatively, D is TRBD1 (5 bases). The germline CDR1 and CDR2 sequences are MDHEN and SYDVKM. This CDR3 is built from 13 residues. V lost 6 bases and J lost 2, with 8 bases in between. The CDR3 reads CASRGGGNQPQHF. In DNA form, the CDR3 reads TGTGCCAGCAGGGGGGGGGGCAATCAGCCCCAGCATTTT.

The gene calls are TRBV6-1 and TRBJ2-2; D remains ambiguous. The CDR3 loop spans 12 amino acids. V was trimmed by 8 bases and J by 1 base, leaving 5 bases between them. CDR1 and CDR2 from the germline V gene are MNHNS and SASEGT. The CDR3 DNA is TGTGCCAGCCTAAGGAACACCGGGGAGCTGTTTTTT. It encodes CASLRNTGELFF.

This clonotype was counted only a few times. The V call is TRBV28, the J call TRBJ2-6, with D possibly being TRBD1 (6 bases). This CDR3 spans 16 amino acids. Trimming stripped 6 bases from V and 0 bases from J, with 12 bases between. Per germline, CDR1 MDHEN and CDR2 SYDVKM. The CDR3, as DNA: TGTGCCAGCAGACGGACAGCCCTCTCTGGGGCCAACGTCCTGACTTTC. Translated: CASRRTALSGANVLTF.

This clonotype was seen a few times. This chain links TRBV6-7 with TRBJ1-5; TRBD1 aligns across 9 bases. TRBV6-7 is an ORF for which the function is uncertain. V was pared by 0 bases and J by 3 bases, with 12 bases of the junction left unmatched. CDR3 length equals 19 residues. The chain's CDR3 is CASSYSGRTGAQNNQPQHF. CDR3 sequence (DNA): TGTGCCAGCAGTTACTCCGGGAGGACAGGGGCACAAAACAATCAGCCCCAGCATTTT.

V gene TRBV6-9 combines with J gene TRBJ2-7, with 9 bases identical to TRBD1. The CDR3 extends over 16 amino acids. Trimming took 3 bases from V and 2 from J; bases not matched to a gene: 8. Germline V lookup: CDR1 MNHGY, CDR2 SVAAGI. The CDR3 is CASSYPTGQGTYEQYF. In DNA form, the CDR3 reads TGTGCCAGCAGTTACCCAACGGGACAGGGCACCTACGAGCAGTACTTC.

This clonotype appeared a few times. The genes are TRBV19 and TRBJ2-3, with 8 bases that match TRBD1. V shed 5 bases, J shed 1 base, and the junction held 2 bases outside the gene matches. This CDR3 has 14 residues. Germline V gene data show CDR1 as LNHDA and CDR2 as SQIVND (reference sequence). The CDR3 region has the DNA TGTGCCAGTAGTGGGACAGGTCGCACAGATACGCAGTATTTT. Residues: CASSGTGRTDTQYF.

This clonotype was seen a few times. The chain recombines TRBV18 with TRBJ1-6; maybe TRBD1 (5 bases). Trimming took off 4 bases at V and 7 bases at J, with 14 bases between the two ends. The V gene's germline CDR1 is KGHSH and CDR2 LQKENI. CDR3 length: 15 amino acids. CDR3: CASSLKGGANSPLHF. The CDR3 nucleotides read TGTGCCAGCTCACTCAAAGGAGGGGCGAATTCACCCCTCCACTTT.